These T cell receptor beta chains were read from a single sample in a study of blood T cell repertoires in COVID-19. Produced via immunoSEQ multiplex PCR; TCRdb's table is partial and in-frame only. The repertoire holds 340,000 or so clones, with 80% to 90% as singletons. Sequencing was performed on PBMCs or T cells enriched from blood (not recorded which). Source of these receptors: a woman between 40 and 55 years old with acute COVID-19. Each CDR3 is given with its conserved first and last residue. D genes are given only for firm matches. Clone size is not always given. Where it is, it says once, few, many or a class for expanded clones.

J,V,size,D,CDR3,DNA
TRBJ2-2,TRBV7-3,.,.,CASSRSGGDTGELFF,TGTGCCAGCAGCCGGAGCGGAGGGGACACCGGGGAGCTGTTTTTT
TRBJ1-4,TRBV4-3,once,TRBD1,CASSQGQGLEKLFF,TGCGCCAGCAGCCAAGGACAGGGGCTTGAAAAACTGTTTTTT
TRBJ1-5,TRBV12-3/TRBV12-4,.,.,CASSGRGAQPQHF,TGTGCCAGCAGCGGCCGCGGGGCTCAGCCCCAGCATTTT
TRBJ2-5,TRBV11-2,.,.,CASSLVRGRRQTQYF,TGTGCCAGCAGCTTAGTCAGGGGTAGGCGGCAGACCCAGTACTTC
TRBJ2-3,TRBV7-9,.,TRBD2,CASSFLAGGRNSDTQYF,TGTGCCAGCAGCTTTCTAGCGGGAGGGAGAAACTCAGATACGCAGTATTTT
TRBJ2-5,TRBV4-1,.,.,CASSQDRLDRETQYF,TGCGCCAGCAGCCAAGATCGCCTAGATCGCGAGACCCAGTACTTC
TRBJ1-3,TRBV5-1,.,TRBD1,CASSDQGAHGNTIYF,TGCGCCAGCAGCGACCAGGGGGCTCATGGAAACACCATATATTTT
TRBJ2-3,TRBV15,once,.,CATSRDRSGVNTDTQYF,TGTGCCACCAGCAGAGATCGTTCAGGGGTAAACACAGATACGCAGTATTTT
TRBJ1-4,TRBV7-2,.,.,CASSSFRTTNEKLFF,TGTGCCAGCAGCTCCTTTAGAACGACTAATGAAAAACTGTTTTTT
TRBJ1-1,TRBV15,.,TRBD1,CATSRPGQGANTEAFF,TGTGCCACCAGCAGACCAGGACAGGGGGCTAACACTGAAGCTTTCTTT
TRBJ2-5,TRBV5-4,.,TRBD1,CASSTPRQGSETQYF,TGTGCCAGCAGCACCCCAAGACAGGGATCTGAGACCCAGTACTTC
TRBJ2-1,TRBV6-4,.,.,CASFADSLSNNEQFF,TGTGCCAGCTTCGCCGACAGCCTCTCTAACAATGAGCAGTTCTTC
TRBJ1-2,TRBV7-8,.,.,CASSLKGDLYGYTF,TGTGCCAGCAGCTTAAAGGGGGACCTCTATGGCTACACCTTC
TRBJ1-5,TRBV5-6,.,TRBD1,CASSLTIPGQGNQPQHF,TGTGCCAGCAGCTTGACTATCCCGGGACAGGGAAATCAGCCCCAGCATTTT
TRBJ1-4,TRBV5-1,few,TRBD1,CASSLLTGSDEKLFF,TGCGCCAGCAGCCTCCTGACAGGGTCGGATGAAAAACTGTTTTTT
TRBJ2-1,TRBV7-3,.,TRBD2,CASSLTSGRALGEQFF,TGTGCCAGCAGCTTAACTAGCGGGAGGGCCCTCGGAGAGCAGTTCTTC
TRBJ2-5,TRBV24-1,once,.,CATSDRTVQTQYF,TGTGCCACCAGTGATAGGACAGTCCAGACCCAGTACTTC
TRBJ2-3,TRBV6-6,.,.,CASSFRTASTDTQYF,TGTGCCAGCAGTTTCCGGACAGCGAGCACAGATACGCAGTATTTT
TRBJ2-7,TRBV11-2,few,TRBD1,CASRGAGGPYEQYF,TGTGCCAGCAGGGGGGCAGGGGGCCCCTACGAGCAGTACTTC
TRBJ2-7,TRBV7-3,.,.,CASRSTGGVAYEQYF,TGTGCCAGCAGGTCGACCGGCGGGGTTGCCTACGAGCAGTACTTC
TRBJ2-1,TRBV11-3,.,.,CASSLSPGNNEQFF,TGTGCCAGCAGCTTATCCCCAGGGAACAATGAGCAGTTCTTC
TRBJ2-3,TRBV5-1,.,TRBD2,CASSSSSGNLHTQYF,TGCGCCAGCAGCTCCTCTAGCGGGAATCTTCATACGCAGTATTTT
TRBJ1-2,TRBV28,once,.,CASSLPAGAMGYTF,TGTGCCAGCAGTTTACCGGCGGGGGCTATGGGCTACACCTTC
TRBJ1-1,TRBV24-1,.,.,CATSDLYSEAFF,TGTGCCACCAGTGATTTGTACTCTGAAGCTTTCTTT
TRBJ2-3,TRBV7-9,few,.,CASSLSEGYTDTQYF,TGTGCCAGCAGCTTATCGGAGGGTTACACAGATACGCAGTATTTT
TRBJ2-7,TRBV7-9,.,TRBD2,CASSSLAGGQDEQYF,TGTGCCAGCAGCTCTTTAGCGGGAGGGCAGGACGAGCAGTACTTC
TRBJ1-2,TRBV5-8,.,.,CASSLVSAWRGYTF,TGTGCCAGCAGCTTGGTGTCGGCATGGAGGGGCTACACCTTC
TRBJ2-3,TRBV7-9,.,TRBD2,CASSLLGLAVDTQYF,TGTGCCAGCAGCTTATTGGGACTAGCGGTGGATACGCAGTATTTT
TRBJ1-5,TRBV18,.,.,CASSSGQPNQPQHF,TGTGCCAGCTCATCCGGACAACCCAATCAGCCCCAGCATTTT
TRBJ2-7,TRBV5-1,.,TRBD1,CASSVDRTISYEQYF,TGCGCCAGCAGCGTGGACAGGACGATCTCCTACGAGCAGTACTTC
TRBJ2-3,TRBV3-1/TRBV3-2,few,.,CASSQAERRGYLSTDTQYF,TGTGCCAGCAGCCAAGCCGAGAGGCGGGGCTACCTCAGCACAGATACGCAGTATTTT
TRBJ1-3,TRBV19,.,.,CASSTPRRDSGNTIYF,TGTGCCAGTAGTACCCCCAGACGGGACTCTGGAAACACCATATATTTT
TRBJ1-6,TRBV20-1,.,.,CSASIRANNSPLHF,TGCAGTGCTAGTATCAGGGCGAATAATTCACCCCTCCACTTT
TRBJ2-2,TRBV20-1,few,.,CSASSHRVKTLSNTGELFF,TGCAGTGCTAGTTCGCACAGGGTTAAGACCTTATCGAACACCGGGGAGCTGTTTTTT
TRBJ2-1,TRBV2,.,.,CASTLETTNEQFF,TGTGCCAGCACGCTAGAAACGACCAATGAGCAGTTCTTC
TRBJ2-4,TRBV7-2,.,TRBD2,CASSPRGGRNLAKNIQYF,TGTGCCAGCAGCCCTCGAGGCGGGAGGAACCTAGCCAAAAACATTCAGTACTTC
TRBJ2-3,TRBV6-5,few,.,CASSLDTSPSTDTQYF,TGTGCCAGCAGTTTAGACACGTCCCCTAGCACAGATACGCAGTATTTT
TRBJ1-1,TRBV6-2/TRBV6-3,.,.,CASSVTGTTEAFF,TGTGCCAGCAGCGTAACCGGGACTACTGAAGCTTTCTTT
TRBJ1-4,TRBV18,few,.,CASSPPGQATNEKLFF,TGTGCCAGCTCACCACCCGGTCAAGCAACTAATGAAAAACTGTTTTTT
TRBJ1-1,TRBV4-3,.,TRBD1,CASSQDLAGGGTEAFF,TGCGCCAGCAGCCAAGATCTGGCAGGGGGTGGCACTGAAGCTTTCTTT
TRBJ1-4,TRBV7-9,.,TRBD1,CASSISGQGNEKLFF,TGTGCCAGCAGTATATCCGGACAGGGAAATGAAAAACTGTTTTTT
TRBJ2-7,TRBV2,.,.,CASGAGSYEQYF,TGTGCCAGCGGGGCAGGCTCCTACGAGCAGTACTTC
TRBJ1-4,TRBV6-1,.,.,CASSEQGEKLFF,TGTGCCAGCAGTGAACAGGGAGAAAAACTGTTTTTT
TRBJ2-7,TRBV6-5,once,TRBD1,CASRPPGQGYYEQYF,TGTGCCAGCAGACCCCCGGGACAGGGATACTACGAGCAGTACTTC
TRBJ1-1,TRBV12-3/TRBV12-4,once,TRBD1,CASSLTGGEAFF,TGTGCCAGCAGCCTCACAGGGGGCGAAGCTTTCTTT
TRBJ1-2,TRBV5-6,few,.,CASSLEQGIVWVYTF,TGTGCCAGCAGCTTGGAGCAGGGCATCGTCTGGGTCTACACCTTC
TRBJ2-7,TRBV21-1,.,.,CASSKTGVAYRYEQYF,TGTGCCAGCAGCAAAACGGGAGTAGCCTACAGATACGAGCAGTACTTC
TRBJ1-4,TRBV4-2,.,.,CASSPEQGAGEKLFF,TGTGCCAGCAGCCCCGAACAGGGTGCGGGTGAAAAACTGTTTTTT
TRBJ1-4,TRBV19,.,.,CASSLTNRVTNEKLFF,TGTGCCAGTAGTCTCACGAACAGGGTTACTAATGAAAAACTGTTTTTT
TRBJ2-5,TRBV2,.,TRBD2,CASYPDGGKKTQYF,TGTGCCAGCTACCCGGACGGGGGGAAGAAGACCCAGTACTTC
TRBJ1-2,TRBV15,.,.,CATSRVQGNGYTF,TGTGCCACCAGCAGAGTACAGGGAAATGGCTACACCTTC
TRBJ2-7,TRBV10-3,once,.,CAIRTSSYEQYF,TGTGCCATCAGGACAAGCTCCTACGAGCAGTACTTC
TRBJ1-2,TRBV18,.,TRBD1,CASSPGQDAGYTF,TGTGCCAGCTCACCAGGACAGGACGCCGGTTACACCTTC
TRBJ1-5,TRBV7-9,.,TRBD1,CASSPSGGGPGVYDQPQHF,TGTGCCAGCAGCCCGTCAGGAGGGGGCCCCGGGGTTTATGATCAGCCCCAGCATTTT
TRBJ1-1,TRBV24-1,.,.,CATSATGGGQEQGNTEAFF,TGTGCCACCAGCGCTACGGGGGGGGGCCAGGAGCAAGGGAACACTGAAGCTTTCTTT
TRBJ1-3,TRBV4-2,.,TRBD1,CASSQKTGGVVGNTIYF,TGTGCCAGCAGCCAAAAAACAGGGGGGGTGGTTGGAAACACCATATATTTT
TRBJ1-5,TRBV5-5,.,.,CASSFSRDQPQHF,TGTGCCAGCAGCTTCTCCCGCGATCAGCCCCAGCATTTT
TRBJ1-4,TRBV5-6,few,.,CASSLGGLSTNEKLFF,TGTGCCAGCAGCTTGGGGGGACTCTCGACTAATGAAAAACTGTTTTTT
TRBJ1-1,TRBV7-9,.,TRBD1,CASSLAEGQGHFAEAFF,TGTGCCAGCAGCTTAGCCGAAGGACAGGGTCATTTTGCTGAAGCTTTCTTT